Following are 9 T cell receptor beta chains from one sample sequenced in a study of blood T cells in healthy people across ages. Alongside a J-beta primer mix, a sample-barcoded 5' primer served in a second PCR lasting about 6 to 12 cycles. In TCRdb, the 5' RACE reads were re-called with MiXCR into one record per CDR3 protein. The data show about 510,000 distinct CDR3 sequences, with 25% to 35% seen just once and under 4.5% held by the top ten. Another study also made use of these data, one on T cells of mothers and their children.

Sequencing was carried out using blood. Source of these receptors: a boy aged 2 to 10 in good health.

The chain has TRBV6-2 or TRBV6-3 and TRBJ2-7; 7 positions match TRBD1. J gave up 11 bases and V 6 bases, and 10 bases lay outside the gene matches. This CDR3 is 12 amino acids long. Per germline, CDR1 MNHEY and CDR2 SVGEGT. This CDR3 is CASRRLTGAEYF. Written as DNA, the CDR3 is TGTGCCAGCAGACGACTCACAGGGGCGGAGTACTTC.

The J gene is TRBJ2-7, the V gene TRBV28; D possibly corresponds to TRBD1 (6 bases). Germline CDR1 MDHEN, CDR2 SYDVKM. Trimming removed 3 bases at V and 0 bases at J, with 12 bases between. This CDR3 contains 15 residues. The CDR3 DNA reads TGTGCCAGCAGTTTTGGACAGAGTCGCTCCTACGAGCAGTACTTC. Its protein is CASSFGQSRSYEQYF.

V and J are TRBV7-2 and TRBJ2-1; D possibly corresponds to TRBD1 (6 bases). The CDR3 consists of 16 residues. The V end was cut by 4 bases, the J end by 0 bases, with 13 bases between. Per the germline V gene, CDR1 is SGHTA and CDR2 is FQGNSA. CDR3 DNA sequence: TGTGCCAGCAGCTCAAATACAGGGAGCTCCTACAATGAGCAGTTCTTC. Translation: CASSSNTGSSYNEQFF.

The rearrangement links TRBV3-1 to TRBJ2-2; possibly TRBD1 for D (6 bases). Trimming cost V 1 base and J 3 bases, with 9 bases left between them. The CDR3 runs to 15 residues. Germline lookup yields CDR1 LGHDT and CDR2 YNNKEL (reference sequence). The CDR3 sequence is CASSQVYRDTGELFF. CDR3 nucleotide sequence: TGTGCCAGCAGCCAAGTCTACAGGGACACCGGGGAGCTGTTTTTT.

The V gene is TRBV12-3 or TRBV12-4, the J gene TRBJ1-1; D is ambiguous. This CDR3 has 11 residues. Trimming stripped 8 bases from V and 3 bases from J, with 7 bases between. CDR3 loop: CASRPHTEAFF. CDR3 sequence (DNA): TGTGCCAGCCGCCCCCACACTGAAGCTTTCTTT.

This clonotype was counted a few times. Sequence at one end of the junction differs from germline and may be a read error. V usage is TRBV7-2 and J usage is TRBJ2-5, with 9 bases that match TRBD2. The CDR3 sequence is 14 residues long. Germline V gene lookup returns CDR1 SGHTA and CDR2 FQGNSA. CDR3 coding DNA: TGTGCCAGCAGCTTACGGGAGGTAGCGGGAGTTTGGTTCTTC. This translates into CASSLREVAGVWFF.

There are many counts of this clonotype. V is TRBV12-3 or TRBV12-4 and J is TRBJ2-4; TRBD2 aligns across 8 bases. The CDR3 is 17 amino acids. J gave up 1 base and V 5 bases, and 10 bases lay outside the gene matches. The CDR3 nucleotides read TGTGCCAGCAGTCGACGAGCGGGGGTTAGCGCCAAAAACATTCAGTACTTC. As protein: CASSRRAGVSAKNIQYF.

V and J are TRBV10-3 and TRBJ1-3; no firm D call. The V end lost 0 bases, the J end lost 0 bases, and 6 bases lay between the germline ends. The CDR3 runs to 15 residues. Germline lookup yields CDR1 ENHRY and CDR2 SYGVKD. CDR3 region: CAISESGSSGNTIYF. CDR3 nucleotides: TGTGCCATCAGTGAGTCAGGGAGCTCTGGAAACACCATATATTTT.

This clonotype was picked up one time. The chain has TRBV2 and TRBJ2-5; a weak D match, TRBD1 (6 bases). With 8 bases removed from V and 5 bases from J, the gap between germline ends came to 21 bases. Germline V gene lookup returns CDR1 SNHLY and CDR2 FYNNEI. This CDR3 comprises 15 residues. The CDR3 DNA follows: TGTGCCAGCGGGAACAGGGACCTCGGGTTTGAGACCCAGTACTTC. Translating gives CASGNRDLGFETQYF.